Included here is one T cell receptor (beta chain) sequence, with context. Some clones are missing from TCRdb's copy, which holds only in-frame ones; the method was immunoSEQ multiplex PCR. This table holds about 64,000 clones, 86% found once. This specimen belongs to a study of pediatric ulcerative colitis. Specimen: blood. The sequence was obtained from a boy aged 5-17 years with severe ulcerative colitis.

The CDR3 loop reads CAISEVGTGSDTQYF. CDR3 DNA sequence: TGTGCCATCAGTGAAGTAGGGACAGGCTCAGATACGCAGTATTTT. The gene calls are TRBV10-3 and TRBJ2-3, with TRBD1 matching over 8 bases. CDR3 length: 15 amino acids. Germline V gene data show CDR1 as ENHRY and CDR2 as SYGVKD. Trimming cost V 3 bases and J 4 bases; bases outside gene matches: 6.